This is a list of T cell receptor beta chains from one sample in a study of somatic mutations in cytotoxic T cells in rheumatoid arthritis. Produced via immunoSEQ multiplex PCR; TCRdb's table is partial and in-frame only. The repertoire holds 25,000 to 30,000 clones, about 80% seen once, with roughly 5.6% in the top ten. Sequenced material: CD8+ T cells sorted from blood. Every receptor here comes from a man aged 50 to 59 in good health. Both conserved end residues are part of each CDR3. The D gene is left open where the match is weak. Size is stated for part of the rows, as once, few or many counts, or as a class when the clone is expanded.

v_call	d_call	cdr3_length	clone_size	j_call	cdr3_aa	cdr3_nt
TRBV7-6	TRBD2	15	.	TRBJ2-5	CASSLGASGKETQYF	TGTGCCAGCAGCTTAGGAGCTAGCGGGAAAGAGACCCAGTACTTC
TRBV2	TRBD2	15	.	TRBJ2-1	CASRLTSGIYNEQFF	TGTGCCAGCAGACTCACTAGCGGAATCTACAATGAGCAGTTCTTC
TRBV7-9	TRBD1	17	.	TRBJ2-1	CASSLAGQGGFYNEQFF	TGTGCCAGCAGCTTAGCGGGACAGGGGGGCTTCTACAATGAGCAGTTCTTC
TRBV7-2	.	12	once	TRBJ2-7	CASSLVHYEQYF	TGTGCCAGCAGCTTGGTTCACTACGAGCAGTACTTC
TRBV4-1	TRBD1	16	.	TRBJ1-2	CASSPNIGDRKYGYTF	TGCGCCAGCAGCCCAAATATAGGGGACAGAAAATATGGCTACACCTTC
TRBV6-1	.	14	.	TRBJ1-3	CASSERFSGNTIYF	TGTGCCAGCAGTGAACGGTTCTCTGGAAACACCATATATTTT
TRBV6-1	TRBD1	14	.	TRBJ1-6	CASSDGQGGSPLHF	TGTGCCAGCAGTGACGGACAGGGTGGTTCACCCCTCCACTTT
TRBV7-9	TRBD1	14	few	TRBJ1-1	CASSAGQENTEAFF	TGTGCCAGCAGCGCCGGACAGGAGAACACTGAAGCTTTCTTT
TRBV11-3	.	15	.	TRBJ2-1	CASSSRRGAQDEQFF	TGTGCCAGCAGCTCAAGACGGGGGGCTCAGGATGAGCAGTTCTTC
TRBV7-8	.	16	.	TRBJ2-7	CASSPGQPLNSYEQYF	TGTGCCAGCAGCCCCGGACAGCCACTTAACTCCTACGAGCAGTACTTC
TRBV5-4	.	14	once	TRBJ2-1	CASSLDLGGDEQFF	TGTGCCAGCAGCTTGGACCTGGGCGGGGATGAGCAGTTCTTC
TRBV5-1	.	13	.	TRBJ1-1	CASSLSGGTEAFF	TGCGCCAGCAGCTTGTCGGGTGGCACTGAAGCTTTCTTT
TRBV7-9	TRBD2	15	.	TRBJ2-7	CASSDSGRHSYEQYF	TGTGCCAGCAGCGATAGCGGGAGGCACTCCTACGAGCAGTACTTC
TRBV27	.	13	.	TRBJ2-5	CASSNHGVAAQYF	TGTGCCAGCAGTAACCACGGAGTAGCGGCCCAGTACTTC
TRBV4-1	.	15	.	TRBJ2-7	CASSQTISGSYEQYF	TGCGCCAGCAGCCAGACGATCAGCGGCTCCTACGAGCAGTACTTC
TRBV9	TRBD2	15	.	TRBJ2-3	CASSDDGGSTDTQYF	TGTGCCAGCAGTGATGACGGGGGGAGCACAGATACGCAGTATTTT
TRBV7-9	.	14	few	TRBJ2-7	CASSPPGVGYEQYF	TGTGCCAGCAGCCCCCCCGGGGTGGGCTACGAGCAGTACTTC
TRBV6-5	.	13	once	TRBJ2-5	CASSYTGQETQYF	TGTGCCAGCAGTTATACAGGGCAAGAGACCCAGTACTTC
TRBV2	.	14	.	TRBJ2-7	CASRLGHLSYEQYF	TGTGCCAGCAGACTAGGACACCTCTCCTACGAGCAGTACTTC
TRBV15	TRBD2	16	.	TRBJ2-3	CATSRGGGSSTDTQYF	TGTGCCACCAGCAGAGGGGGCGGGAGCAGCACAGATACGCAGTATTTT
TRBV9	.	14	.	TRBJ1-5	CASSGGSSNQPQHF	TGTGCCAGCAGCGGAGGGAGTAGCAATCAGCCCCAGCATTTT
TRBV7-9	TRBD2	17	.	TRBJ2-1	CASSPKNFIAGHNEQFF	TGTGCCAGCAGCCCGAAAAATTTTATAGCGGGCCACAATGAGCAGTTCTTC
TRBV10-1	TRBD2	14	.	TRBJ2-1	CASSSGAPYNEQFF	TGCGCCAGCAGTAGCGGGGCTCCCTACAATGAGCAGTTCTTC
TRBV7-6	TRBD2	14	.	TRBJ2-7	CASSLEHTGGEQYF	TGTGCCAGCAGCTTAGAACACACCGGGGGGGAGCAGTACTTC
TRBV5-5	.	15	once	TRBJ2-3	CASRDRGGHTDTQYF	TGTGCCAGCAGAGATCGGGGTGGACACACAGATACGCAGTATTTT
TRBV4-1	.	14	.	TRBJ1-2	CASSLLGAGYGYTF	TGCGCCAGCAGCCTTTTAGGTGCTGGCTATGGCTACACCTTC
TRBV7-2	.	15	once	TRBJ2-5	CASSPLLAIQETQYF	TGTGCCAGCAGCCCGCTTTTAGCCATCCAAGAGACCCAGTACTTC
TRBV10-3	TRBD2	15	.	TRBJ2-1	CAISETSGRRNEQFF	TGTGCCATCAGTGAGACTAGCGGGAGAAGGAATGAGCAGTTCTTC
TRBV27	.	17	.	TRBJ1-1	CASSFQQTNPMNTEAFF	TGTGCCAGCAGTTTCCAGCAAACTAATCCAATGAACACTGAAGCTTTCTTT
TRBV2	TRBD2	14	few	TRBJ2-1	CASRGGRWGNEQFF	TGTGCCAGCAGGGGCGGGAGGTGGGGCAATGAGCAGTTCTTC
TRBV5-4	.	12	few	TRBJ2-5	CASSFRGETQYF	TGTGCCAGCAGCTTCAGGGGAGAGACCCAGTACTTC
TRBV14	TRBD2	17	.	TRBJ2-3	CASSQEREGPPTDTQYF	TGTGCCAGCAGCCAAGAAAGGGAGGGGCCCCCCACAGATACGCAGTATTTT
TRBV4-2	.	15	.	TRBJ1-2	CASSQDPIDNYGYTF	TGTGCCAGCAGCCAAGATCCAATAGATAACTATGGCTACACCTTC
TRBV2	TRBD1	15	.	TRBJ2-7	CASRAFGTGDYEQYF	TGTGCCAGCAGGGCGTTCGGGACAGGGGACTACGAGCAGTACTTC
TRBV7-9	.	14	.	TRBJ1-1	CASSLAGVEDEAFF	TGTGCCAGCAGCTTAGCGGGAGTTGAGGATGAAGCTTTCTTT
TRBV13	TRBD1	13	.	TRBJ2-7	CASSGTGSYEQYF	TGTGCCAGCAGCGGGACAGGTTCCTACGAGCAGTACTTC
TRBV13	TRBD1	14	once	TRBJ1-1	CASSFGQGAFEAFF	TGTGCCAGCAGCTTCGGACAGGGCGCCTTTGAAGCTTTCTTT
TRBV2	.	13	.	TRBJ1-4	CASSELNREKLFF	TGTGCCAGCAGTGAACTGAATCGTGAAAAACTGTTTTTT
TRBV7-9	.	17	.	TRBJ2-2	CASSQGPYEANTGELFF	TGTGCCAGCAGCCAAGGACCCTATGAAGCGAACACCGGGGAGCTGTTTTTT
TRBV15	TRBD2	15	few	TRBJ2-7	CATSTVAGLSYEQYF	TGTGCCACCAGCACCGTAGCGGGACTCTCCTACGAGCAGTACTTC
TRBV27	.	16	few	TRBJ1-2	CASSFIAGEGNYGYTF	TGTGCCAGCAGTTTCATTGCAGGGGAGGGTAACTATGGCTACACCTTC
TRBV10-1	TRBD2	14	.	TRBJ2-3	CASSWTSATDTQYF	TGCGCCAGCAGTTGGACTAGCGCAACAGATACGCAGTATTTT
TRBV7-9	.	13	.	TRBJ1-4	CASSPQGREKLFF	TGTGCCAGCAGCCCCCAGGGTCGCGAAAAACTGTTTTTT
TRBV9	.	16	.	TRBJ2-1	CASSVDGRQGLNEQFF	TGTGCCAGCAGCGTAGATGGACGTCAGGGCCTCAATGAGCAGTTCTTC
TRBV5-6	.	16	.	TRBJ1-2	CASSLSGHYENYGYTF	TGTGCCAGCAGCTTGTCAGGGCACTACGAGAACTATGGCTACACCTTC
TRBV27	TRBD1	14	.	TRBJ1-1	CASSYNSGGTEAFF	TGTGCCAGCAGTTATAATTCAGGGGGCACTGAAGCTTTCTTT
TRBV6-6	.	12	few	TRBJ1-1	CASSYDGEEAFF	TGTGCCAGCAGTTACGATGGCGAGGAAGCTTTCTTT
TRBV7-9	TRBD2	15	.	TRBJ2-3	CASSLELATTDTQYF	TGTGCCAGCAGCTTAGAACTAGCGACTACAGATACGCAGTATTTT
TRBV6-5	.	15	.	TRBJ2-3	CASSYAGPSTDTQYF	TGTGCCAGCAGTTACGCTGGCCCTAGCACAGATACGCAGTATTTT
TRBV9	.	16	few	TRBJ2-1	CASSVGIAVGNDEQFF	TGTGCCAGCAGCGTAGGGATTGCCGTGGGTAACGATGAGCAGTTCTTC
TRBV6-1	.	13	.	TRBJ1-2	CASSEAGPYGYTF	TGTGCCAGCAGTGAGGCAGGGCCCTATGGCTACACCTTC
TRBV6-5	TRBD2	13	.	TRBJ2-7	CASSYSGTTEQYF	TGTGCCAGCAGTTACTCGGGGACTACCGAGCAGTACTTC